The rows below give T cell receptor beta chains drawn from one sample of a study of read filtering for tumor transcriptome and immune sequencing. Each CDR3 protein gets one entry after TCRdb re-called the reads with MiXCR. This table has 35,000 to 50,000 distinct CDR3 sequences, approximately 10% appearing once. Material for sequencing was a population of CD138-negative cells sorted from bone marrow. All receptors come from a donor at least 40 years old with multiple myeloma. Each CDR3 is given with its conserved first and last residue.

TRBV15	TRBJ2-2	CATSRGVVDTGELFF
TRBV6-6	TRBJ2-1	CASSYLGQGAGTSGPSSYNEQFF
TRBV11-2	TRBJ1-4	CASSSRPAGDEKLFF
TRBV28	TRBJ2-1	CASSQNRGDEQLF
TRBV28	TRBJ2-1	CASSPLRPGNEQLF
TRBV7-6	TRBJ2-3	CASSLGLGLAASTDTQYF
TRBV29-1	TRBJ1-2	CSVEDPTKQGAGGGYTF
TRBV29-1	TRBJ2-7	CSVDTQGSEQYF
TRBV4-1	TRBJ1-4	CASSQSTRGNEKLFF
TRBV11-2	TRBJ2-7	CASSSQKGTVLYEQYF
TRBV20-1	TRBJ2-3	CSAISGGADTQYF
TRBV6-1	TRBJ2-7	CASSYRDSAYEQYF
TRBV20-1	TRBJ1-2	CSARPRDRANYGYTF
TRBV5-1	TRBJ2-5	CASSLAAAGGEYQETQYF
TRBV5-1	TRBJ1-1	CASSLDPGTGGDAFF
TRBV12-3/TRBV12-4	TRBJ1-5	CASSLAGPGPQHF
TRBV12-3/TRBV12-4	TRBJ2-5	CASSPDYQETQYF
TRBV27	TRBJ2-2	CASTTGRRELFF
TRBV3-1	TRBJ2-1	CASSTRTTEQFF
TRBV11-3	TRBJ1-1	CASSRGDSLGNTEAFF
TRBV29-1	TRBJ2-7	CSVVGEFTYEQYF
TRBV7-2	TRBJ2-7	CASNPGTGATEQYF
TRBV3-1	TRBJ1-1	CASSQDWGGSSEAFF
TRBV27	TRBJ1-2	CASSSVTGDYGYTF
TRBV12-3/TRBV12-4	TRBJ2-3	CASSQRGGVDTQYF
TRBV27	TRBJ1-4	CASSLRAVYNEKLFF
TRBV20-1	TRBJ2-7	CSARVGGRFYEQYF
TRBV20-1	TRBJ2-7	CSAVGLPSLYEQYF
TRBV12-3/TRBV12-4	TRBJ2-6	CASSSTRFGANVLTF
TRBV29-1	TRBJ2-7	CSVDNYEQYF
TRBV5-1	TRBJ2-7	CASSRGTDGEQYF
TRBV9	TRBJ1-1	CASARGGTTEAFF
TRBV5-1	TRBJ2-1	CASSPGGAENEQFF
TRBV6-1	TRBJ1-5	CASSVGTINQPQHF
TRBV7-8	TRBJ2-5	CASRFSGEETQYF
TRBV6-1	TRBJ2-1	CASKGGAGNEQFF
TRBV5-4	TRBJ2-1	CASSLGGYAYNEQFF
TRBV7-9	TRBJ2-3	CASSLRRELTDTQYF
TRBV20-1	TRBJ2-5	CSARILGYQETQYF
TRBV7-8	TRBJ2-3	CASSLSVTDTQYF
TRBV18	TRBJ1-2	CASSPERGSINYGYTF
TRBV20-1	TRBJ1-3	CSARESGNTIYF
TRBV20-1	TRBJ1-1	CSARDITAQEAFF
TRBV5-5	TRBJ2-5	CASSRWSGTQYF
TRBV20-1	TRBJ2-7	CSALGTYEQYF
TRBV19	TRBJ1-2	CASREGGLYGYTF
TRBV29-1	TRBJ1-1	CSVEDLGGSIAEAFF
TRBV20-1	TRBJ1-2	CSAREGQGTGYTF
TRBV7-8	TRBJ2-7	CASSLVLGTYEQYF
TRBV7-9	TRBJ1-5	CASNNDGTQPQHF
TRBV7-2	TRBJ2-3	CASSLEASGGASTDTQYF
TRBV18	TRBJ2-5	CASSPRLASETQYF
TRBV7-2	TRBJ1-1	CASSLEGEGSVNTEAFF